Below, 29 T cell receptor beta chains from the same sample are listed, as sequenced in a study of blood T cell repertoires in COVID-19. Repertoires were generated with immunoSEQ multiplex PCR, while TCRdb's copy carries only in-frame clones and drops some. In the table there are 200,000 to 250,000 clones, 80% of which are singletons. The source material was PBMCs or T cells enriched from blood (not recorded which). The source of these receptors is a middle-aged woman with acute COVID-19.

CDR3 coding DNA: TGTGCCACAACCGGGGTTGGCGGGGAGCTGTTTTTT. Translated: CATTGVGGELFF. The J gene is TRBJ2-2, the V gene TRBV24-1; TRBD2 might be the D (5 bases). This CDR3 spans 12 amino acids. Looked up from germline, CDR1 is KGHDR and CDR2 is SFDVKD. V was clipped by 10 bases and J by 7 bases, with 12 bases between them.

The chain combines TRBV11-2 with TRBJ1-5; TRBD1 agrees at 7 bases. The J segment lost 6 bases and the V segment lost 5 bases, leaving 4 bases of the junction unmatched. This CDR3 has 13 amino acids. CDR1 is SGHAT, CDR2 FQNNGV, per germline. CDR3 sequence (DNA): TGTGCCAGCAGCCCGACAGGGTTTCAGCCCCAGCATTTT. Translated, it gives CASSPTGFQPQHF.

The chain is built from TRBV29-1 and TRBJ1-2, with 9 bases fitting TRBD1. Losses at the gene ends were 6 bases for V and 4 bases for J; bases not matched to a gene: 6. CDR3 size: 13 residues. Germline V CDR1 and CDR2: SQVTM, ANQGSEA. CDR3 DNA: TGCAGCGTCCGAAAACAGGGGGCCTATGGCTACACCTTC. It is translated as CSVRKQGAYGYTF.

The CDR3: CASSWGTGVYNEQFF. For the CDR3, the DNA is TGTGCCAGCAGTTGGGGGACAGGGGTTTACAATGAGCAGTTCTTC. The chain has TRBV27 and TRBJ2-1, with TRBD1 matching 10 bases. V trimming: 4 bases; J trimming: 4 bases; junction bases outside the gene matches: 4. Germline CDR1 and CDR2: MNHEY and SMNVEV (reference sequence). The CDR3 consists of 15 residues.

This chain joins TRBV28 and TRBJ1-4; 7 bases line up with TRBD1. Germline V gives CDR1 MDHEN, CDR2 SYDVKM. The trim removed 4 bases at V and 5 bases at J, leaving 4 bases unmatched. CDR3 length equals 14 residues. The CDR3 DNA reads TGTGCCAGCAGTTGGACAGGACAAAATGAAAAACTGTTTTTT. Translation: CASSWTGQNEKLFF.

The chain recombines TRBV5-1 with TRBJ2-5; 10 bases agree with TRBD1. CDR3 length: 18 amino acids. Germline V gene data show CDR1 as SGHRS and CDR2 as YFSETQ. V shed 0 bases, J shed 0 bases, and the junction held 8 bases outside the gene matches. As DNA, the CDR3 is TGCGCCAGCAGCTTGGGGGGACAGGGGCATACCTACCAAGAGACCCAGTACTTC. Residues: CASSLGGQGHTYQETQYF. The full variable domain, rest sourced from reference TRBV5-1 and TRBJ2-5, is KAGVTQTPRYLIKTRGQQVTLSCSPISGHRSVSWYQQTPGQGLQFLFEYFSETQRNKGNFPGRFSGRQFSNSRSEMNVSTLELGDSALYLCASSLGGQGHTYQETQYFGPGTRLLVL.

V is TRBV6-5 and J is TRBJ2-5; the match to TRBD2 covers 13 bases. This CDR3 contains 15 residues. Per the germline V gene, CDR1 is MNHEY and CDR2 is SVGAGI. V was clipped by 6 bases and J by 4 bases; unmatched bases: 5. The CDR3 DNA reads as TGTGCCAGCAGGAGACTAGCGGGAGGCCGAGAGACCCAGTACTTC. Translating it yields CASRRLAGGRETQYF.

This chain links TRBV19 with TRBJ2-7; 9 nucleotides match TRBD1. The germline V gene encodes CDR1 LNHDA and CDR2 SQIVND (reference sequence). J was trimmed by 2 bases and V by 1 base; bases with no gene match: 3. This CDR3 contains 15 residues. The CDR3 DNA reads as TGTGCCAGTAGTATAGTGGACAGGGGCACCTACGAGCAGTACTTC. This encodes CASSIVDRGTYEQYF.

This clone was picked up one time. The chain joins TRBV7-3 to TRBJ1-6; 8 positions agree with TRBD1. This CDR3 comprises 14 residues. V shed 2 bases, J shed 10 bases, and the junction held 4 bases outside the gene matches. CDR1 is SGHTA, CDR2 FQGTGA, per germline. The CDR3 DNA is TGTGCCAGCAGCTTACAGGGGGCTGGATCACCCCTCCACTTT. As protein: CASSLQGAGSPLHF. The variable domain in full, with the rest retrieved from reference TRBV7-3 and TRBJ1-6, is GAGVSQTPSNKVTEKGKYVELRCDPISGHTALYWYRQSLGQGPEFLIYFQGTGAADDSGLPNDRFFAVRPEGSVSTLKIQRTERGDSAVYLCASSLQGAGSPLHFGNGTRLTVT.

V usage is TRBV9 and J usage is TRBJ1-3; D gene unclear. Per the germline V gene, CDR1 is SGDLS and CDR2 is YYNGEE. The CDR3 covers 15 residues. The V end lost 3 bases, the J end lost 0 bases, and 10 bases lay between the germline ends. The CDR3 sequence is CASSAIGDSGNTIYF. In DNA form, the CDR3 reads TGTGCCAGCAGCGCAATCGGGGACTCTGGAAACACCATATATTTT.

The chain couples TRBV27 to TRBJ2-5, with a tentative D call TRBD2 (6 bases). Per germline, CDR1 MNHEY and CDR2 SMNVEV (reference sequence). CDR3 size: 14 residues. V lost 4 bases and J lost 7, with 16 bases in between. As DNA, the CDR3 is TGTGCCAGCAGTTGGGAAGCGGGTATGGGGACCCAGTACTTC. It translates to CASSWEAGMGTQYF.

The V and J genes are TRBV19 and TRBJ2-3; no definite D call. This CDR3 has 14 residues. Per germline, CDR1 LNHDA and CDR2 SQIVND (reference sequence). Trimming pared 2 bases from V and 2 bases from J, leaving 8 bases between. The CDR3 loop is CASSIRATTDTQYF. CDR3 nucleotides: TGTGCCAGTAGTATAAGAGCTACCACAGATACGCAGTATTTT.

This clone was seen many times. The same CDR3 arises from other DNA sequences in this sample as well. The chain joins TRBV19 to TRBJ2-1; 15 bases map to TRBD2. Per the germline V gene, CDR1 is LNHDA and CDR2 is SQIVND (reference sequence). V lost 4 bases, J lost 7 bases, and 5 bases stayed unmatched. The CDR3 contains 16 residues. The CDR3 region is CASSTPGLAGGNEQFF. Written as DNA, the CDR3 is TGTGCCAGTAGTACCCCGGGACTAGCGGGGGGAAATGAGCAGTTCTTC.

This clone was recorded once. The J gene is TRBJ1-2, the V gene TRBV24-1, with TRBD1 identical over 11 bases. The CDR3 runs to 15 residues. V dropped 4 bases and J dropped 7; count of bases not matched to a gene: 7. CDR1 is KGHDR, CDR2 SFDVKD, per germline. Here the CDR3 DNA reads TGTGCCACCAGTGACTCCGGGACAGGGGGGCTTGGCTACACCTTC. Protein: CATSDSGTGGLGYTF.

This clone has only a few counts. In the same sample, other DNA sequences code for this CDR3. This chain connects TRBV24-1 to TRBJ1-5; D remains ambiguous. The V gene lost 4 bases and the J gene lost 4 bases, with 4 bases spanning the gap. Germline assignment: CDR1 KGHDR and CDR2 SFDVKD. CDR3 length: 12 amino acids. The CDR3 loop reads CATSDPNQPQHF. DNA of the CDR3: TGTGCCACCAGTGACCCGAATCAGCCCCAGCATTTT.

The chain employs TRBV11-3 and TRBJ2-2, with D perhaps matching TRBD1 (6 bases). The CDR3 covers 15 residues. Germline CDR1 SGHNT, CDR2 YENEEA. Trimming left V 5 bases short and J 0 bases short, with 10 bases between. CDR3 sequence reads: CASSPRGTNTGELFF. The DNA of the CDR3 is TGTGCCAGCAGCCCTAGGGGGACGAACACCGGGGAGCTGTTTTTT.

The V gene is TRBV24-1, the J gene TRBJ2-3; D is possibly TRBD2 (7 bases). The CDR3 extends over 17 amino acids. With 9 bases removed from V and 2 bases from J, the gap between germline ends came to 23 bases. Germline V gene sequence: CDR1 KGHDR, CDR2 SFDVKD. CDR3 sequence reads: CATGGAGADLNTDTQYF. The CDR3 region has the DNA TGTGCCACCGGGGGGGCGGGAGCTGATTTGAACACAGATACGCAGTATTTT.

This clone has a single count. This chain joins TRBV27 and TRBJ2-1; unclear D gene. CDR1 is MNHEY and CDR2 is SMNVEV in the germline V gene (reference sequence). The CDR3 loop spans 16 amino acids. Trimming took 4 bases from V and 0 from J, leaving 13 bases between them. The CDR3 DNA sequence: TGTGCCAGCAGTTACCAGGCAGGTAGCTCCTACAATGAGCAGTTCTTC. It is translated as CASSYQAGSSYNEQFF.

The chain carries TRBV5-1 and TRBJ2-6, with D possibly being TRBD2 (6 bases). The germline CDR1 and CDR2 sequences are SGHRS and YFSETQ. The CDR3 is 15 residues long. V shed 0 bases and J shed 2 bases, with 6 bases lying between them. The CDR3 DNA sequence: TGCGCCAGCAGCTTGGGGAGGGCTGGGGCCAACGTCCTGACTTTC. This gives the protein CASSLGRAGANVLTF.

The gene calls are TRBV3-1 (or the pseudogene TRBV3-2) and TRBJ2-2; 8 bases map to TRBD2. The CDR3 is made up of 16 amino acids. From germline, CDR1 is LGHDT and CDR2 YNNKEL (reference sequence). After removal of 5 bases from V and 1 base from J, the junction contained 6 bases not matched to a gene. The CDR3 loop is CASSFGSGGNTGELFF. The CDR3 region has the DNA TGTGCCAGCAGCTTCGGGAGCGGGGGGAACACCGGGGAGCTGTTTTTT.

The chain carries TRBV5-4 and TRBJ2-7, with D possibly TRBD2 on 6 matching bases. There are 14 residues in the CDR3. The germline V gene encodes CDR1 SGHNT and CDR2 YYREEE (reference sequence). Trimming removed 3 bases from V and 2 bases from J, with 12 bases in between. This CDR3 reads CASSSGLQAYEQYF. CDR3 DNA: TGTGCCAGCAGCTCGGGACTCCAGGCCTACGAGCAGTACTTC.

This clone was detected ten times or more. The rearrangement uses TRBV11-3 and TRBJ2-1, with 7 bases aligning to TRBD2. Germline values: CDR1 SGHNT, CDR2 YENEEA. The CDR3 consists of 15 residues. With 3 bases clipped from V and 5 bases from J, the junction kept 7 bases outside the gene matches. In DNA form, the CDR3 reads TGTGCCAGCAGCTTCGGCGGGGGAGTCAACAATGAGCAGTTCTTC. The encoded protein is CASSFGGGVNNEQFF.

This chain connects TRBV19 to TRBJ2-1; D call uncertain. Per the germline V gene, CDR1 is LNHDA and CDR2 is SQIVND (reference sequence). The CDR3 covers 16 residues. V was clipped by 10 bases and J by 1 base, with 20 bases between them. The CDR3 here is CATTHGYSRSYNEQFF. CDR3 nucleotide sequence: TGTGCCACCACACATGGGTACAGTAGGTCCTACAATGAGCAGTTCTTC.

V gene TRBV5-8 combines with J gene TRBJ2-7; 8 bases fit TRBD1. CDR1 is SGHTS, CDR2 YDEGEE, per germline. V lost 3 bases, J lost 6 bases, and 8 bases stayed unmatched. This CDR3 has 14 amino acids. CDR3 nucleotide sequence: TGTGCCAGCAGCTCGGACAGGGTCGGCGTCGAGCAGTACTTC. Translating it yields CASSSDRVGVEQYF. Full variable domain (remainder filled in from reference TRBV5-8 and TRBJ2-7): EAGVTQSPTHLIKTRGQQATLRCSPISGHTSVYWYQQALGLGLQFLLWYDEGEERNRGNFPPRFSGRQFPNYSSELNVNALELEDSALYLCASSSDRVGVEQYFGPGTRLTVT.

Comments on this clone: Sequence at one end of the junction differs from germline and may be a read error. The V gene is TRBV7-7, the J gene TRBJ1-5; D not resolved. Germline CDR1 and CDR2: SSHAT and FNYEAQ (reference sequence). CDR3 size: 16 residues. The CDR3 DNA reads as TGTGCTAGCAGCTTAGCGCCTGCCGGGGAGGATCAGCCCCAGCATTTT. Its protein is CASSLAPAGEDQPQHF.

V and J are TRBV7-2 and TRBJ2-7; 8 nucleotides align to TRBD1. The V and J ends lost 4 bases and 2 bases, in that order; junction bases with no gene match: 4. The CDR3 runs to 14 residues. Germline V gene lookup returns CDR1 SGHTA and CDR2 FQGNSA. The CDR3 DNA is TGTGCCAGCAGCTCGGGACAGGTCCCCTACGAGCAGTACTTC. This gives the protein CASSSGQVPYEQYF.

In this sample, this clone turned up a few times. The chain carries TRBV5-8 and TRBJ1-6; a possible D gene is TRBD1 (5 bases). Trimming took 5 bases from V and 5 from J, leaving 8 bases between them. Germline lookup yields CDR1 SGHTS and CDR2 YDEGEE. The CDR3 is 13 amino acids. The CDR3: CASRDNDNSPLHF. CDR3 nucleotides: TGTGCCAGCAGGGACAACGATAATTCACCCCTCCACTTT.

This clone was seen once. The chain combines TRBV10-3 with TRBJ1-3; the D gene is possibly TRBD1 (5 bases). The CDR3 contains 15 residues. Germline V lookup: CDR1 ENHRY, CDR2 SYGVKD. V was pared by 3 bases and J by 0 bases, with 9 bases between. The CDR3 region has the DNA TGTGCCATCAGTGAAAGACAGAGCTCTGGAAACACCATATATTTT. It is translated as CAISERQSSGNTIYF.

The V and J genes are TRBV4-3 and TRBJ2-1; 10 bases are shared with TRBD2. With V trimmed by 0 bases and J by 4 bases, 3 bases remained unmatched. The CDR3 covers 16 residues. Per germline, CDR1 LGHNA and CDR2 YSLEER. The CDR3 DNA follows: TGCGCCAGCAGCCAAGACCGAGCGGGAGGGTACAATGAGCAGTTCTTC. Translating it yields CASSQDRAGGYNEQFF.